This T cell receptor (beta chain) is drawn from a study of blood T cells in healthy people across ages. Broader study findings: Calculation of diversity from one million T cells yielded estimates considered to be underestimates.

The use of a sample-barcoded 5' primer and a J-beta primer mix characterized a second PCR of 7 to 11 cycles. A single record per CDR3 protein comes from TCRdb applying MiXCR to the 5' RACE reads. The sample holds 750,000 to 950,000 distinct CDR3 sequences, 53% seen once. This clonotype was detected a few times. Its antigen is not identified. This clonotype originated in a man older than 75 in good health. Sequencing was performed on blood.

The CDR3 coding sequence is TGTGCCAGCTGGTCAGCGGGGGTTCCCGAGACCCAGTACTTC. Translation gives CASWSAGVPETQYF. V is TRBV27 and J is TRBJ2-7, with 8 bases that match TRBD2. The J call is in doubt because the DNA end fits TRBJ2-5 better. The CDR3 extends over 14 amino acids. The V gene's germline CDR1 is MNHEY and CDR2 SMNVEV (reference sequence).